These 30 T cell receptor beta chains were all obtained from the same sample, sequenced in a study of blood T cells in healthy people across ages. Together with a sample-barcoded 5' primer, a J-beta primer mix was included in a second PCR lasting about 7 to 11 cycles. TCRdb redid the calling of the 5' RACE reads with MiXCR, one entry per CDR3 protein. Here the sample spans about 680,000 distinct CDR3 sequences, roughly 50% being singletons. Material: blood. These receptors originate from a woman aged 55-69 years in good health.

The chain recombines TRBV29-1 with TRBJ2-1, with 9 bases matching TRBD2. Germline V gene lookup returns CDR1 SQVTM and CDR2 ANQGSEA. The CDR3 covers 14 residues. The V gene end was trimmed by 3 bases and the J gene end by 2 bases; junction bases not matched to a gene: 2. Here the CDR3 reads CSVETSGPYNEQFF. The CDR3 DNA reads TGCAGCGTTGAGACTAGCGGACCCTACAATGAGCAGTTCTTC.

This clonotype was recorded at least ten times. The chain carries TRBV6-1 and TRBJ2-5; D is undetermined. This CDR3 is 13 amino acids long. CDR1 and CDR2 from the germline V gene are MNHNS and SASEGT. V lost 7 bases to trimming and J lost 2 bases, with 11 bases between them. CDR3 sequence: CASTGQLQETQYF. CDR3 nucleotides: TGTGCCAGCACAGGTCAGCTTCAAGAGACCCAGTACTTC.

The chain has TRBV3-1 and TRBJ1-2; D call uncertain. Germline V gene data show CDR1 as LGHDT and CDR2 as YNNKEL (reference sequence). The CDR3 consists of 14 residues. Trimming stripped 3 bases from V and 3 bases from J, with 11 bases between. Here the CDR3 reads CASSHSSLDYGYTF. As DNA, the CDR3 is TGTGCCAGCAGCCATTCTTCCCTCGACTATGGCTACACCTTC.

This chain joins TRBV12-3 or TRBV12-4 and TRBJ2-1; TRBD2 agrees at 8 bases. Trimming cost V 6 bases and J 5 bases; bases outside gene matches: 6. The CDR3 covers 14 residues. Written as DNA, the CDR3 is TGTGCCAGCAGCCGACTAGCGATCAACAATGAGCAGTTCTTC. Residues: CASSRLAINNEQFF.

The chain recombines TRBV4-2 with TRBJ2-2, with D possibly TRBD2 on 6 matching bases. The V end was cut by 3 bases, the J end by 7 bases, with 12 bases between. The CDR3 spans 14 residues. Germline V lookup: CDR1 LGHNA, CDR2 YNFKEQ. The CDR3 coding sequence is TGTGCCAGCAGCCAGCCCGGGGGAATCGGGGAGCTGTTTTTT. Its translation is CASSQPGGIGELFF.

This clonotype has more than one count but fewer than ten. This chain connects TRBV10-3 to TRBJ2-7, with D perhaps matching TRBD1 (7 bases). The CDR3 has 11 amino acids. V lost 11 bases to trimming and J lost 3 bases, with 11 bases between them. Germline CDR1 reads ENHRY; CDR2 reads SYGVKD. CDR3 sequence: CAGGTDYEQYF. The CDR3 nucleotides are TGTGCCGGCGGGACAGACTACGAGCAGTACTTC.

This clonotype has only a few counts. The chain joins TRBV20-1 to TRBJ2-7, with D unclear. Trimming pared 6 bases from V and 1 base from J, leaving 10 bases between. Per the germline V gene, CDR1 is DFQATT and CDR2 is SNEGSKA (reference sequence). CDR3 length: 12 residues. The CDR3 is CSASEGSYEQYF. CDR3 nucleotide sequence: TGCAGTGCAAGTGAAGGGTCCTACGAGCAGTACTTC.

V is TRBV14 and J is TRBJ1-5, with D hard to call. The V and J ends lost 5 bases and 5 bases respectively, with 7 bases between them. Per germline, CDR1 SGHDN and CDR2 FVKESK. This CDR3 spans 12 amino acids. The CDR3 DNA sequence: TGTGCCAGCAGCTCCTATGATCAGCCCCAGCATTTT. Its translation: CASSSYDQPQHF.

This clonotype occurred a few times. The chain is built from TRBV20-1 and TRBJ2-7; possible D gene TRBD2, 7 bases. V lost 6 bases, J lost 2 bases, and 20 bases lay in between. This CDR3 comprises 15 residues. Germline V gene data show CDR1 as DFQATT and CDR2 as SNEGSKA (reference sequence). This chain's CDR3 is CSAPKGGDFTYEQYF. CDR3 DNA sequence: TGCAGTGCGCCAAAGGGGGGGGACTTTACCTACGAGCAGTACTTC.

In DNA form, the CDR3 reads TGCAGTGCTAGAGATTTGGGACAGGGGGTATCAAAGCAGTACTTC. It translates to CSARDLGQGVSKQYF. The chain joins TRBV20-1 to TRBJ2-7; TRBD1 aligns across 11 bases. The CDR3 runs 15 residues. Germline V gives CDR1 DFQATT, CDR2 SNEGSKA (reference sequence). With V trimmed by 0 bases and J by 8 bases, 9 bases remained unmatched.

J is TRBJ2-1 and V is TRBV29-1, with D perhaps matching TRBD1 or TRBD2 (5 bases each). V was shortened by 4 bases and J by 9 bases, with 10 bases between the two germline ends. This CDR3 has 11 residues. The germline gives CDR1 SQVTM, CDR2 ANQGSEA. The CDR3: CSVGRGAEQFF. CDR3 in DNA: TGCAGCGTTGGTAGAGGGGCTGAGCAGTTCTTC.

This clonotype has just one count. The genes are TRBV4-3 and TRBJ2-7; the D call may be TRBD1 or TRBD2 (5 bases each). Germline V gives CDR1 LGHNA, CDR2 YSLEER. CDR3 length: 13 residues. With 1 base removed from V and 3 bases from J, the gap between germline ends came to 7 bases. CDR3 in amino acids: CASSQGDGYEQYF. The CDR3 DNA follows: TGCGCCAGCAGCCAAGGGGACGGCTACGAGCAGTACTTC.

The chain employs TRBV7-2 and TRBJ2-7, with 8 nucleotides matching TRBD2. The CDR3 spans 14 residues. Germline CDR1 and CDR2: SGHTA and FQGNSA. V trimming: 3 bases; J trimming: 4 bases; junction bases outside the gene matches: 5. Here the CDR3 DNA reads TGTGCCAGCAGCTTTACTAGCGGAGGGTACGAGCAGTACTTC. This translates into CASSFTSGGYEQYF.

This clonotype was seen many times. Given a much more abundant clone one base away, this may be a read error. The chain has TRBV27 and TRBJ2-5; no firm D call. Looked up from germline, CDR1 is MNHEY and CDR2 is SMNVEV (reference sequence). The V and J ends lost 6 bases and 11 bases respectively, with 13 bases between them. The CDR3 consists of 11 residues. The CDR3: CASRSQLVQYF. The DNA for the CDR3 is TGTGCCAGCAGGAGCCAGCTCGTTCAGTACTTC.

The chain couples TRBV10-3 to TRBJ1-1, with 7 bases that match TRBD1. The trim removed 0 bases at V and 1 base at J, leaving 2 bases unmatched. The CDR3 runs to 15 residues. CDR1 and CDR2 (germline): ENHRY, SYGVKD. The CDR3 nucleotides read TGTGCCATCAGTGAGTCGAGGACAGGGAACACTGAAGCTTTCTTT. This encodes CAISESRTGNTEAFF.

The chain links TRBV9 to TRBJ2-4; D is possibly TRBD1 or TRBD2 (5 bases each). The J call is uncertain, as TRBJ2-7 better fits the DNA end. Germline V gene lookup returns CDR1 SGDLS and CDR2 YYNGEE. There are 14 residues in the CDR3. This chain's CDR3 is CASSVAGTDSEQYF. For the CDR3, the DNA is TGTGCCAGCAGCGTAGCGGGGACGGACTCCGAGCAGTACTTC.

This chain joins TRBV20-1 and TRBJ2-5; TRBD2 is a possible D gene (5 bases). The CDR3 spans 15 residues. Trimming stripped 3 bases from V and 0 bases from J, with 14 bases between. Germline values: CDR1 DFQATT, CDR2 SNEGSKA (reference sequence). The CDR3 region has the DNA TGCAGTGCTAGTGGTACTAGAGGGCACCAAGAGACCCAGTACTTC. Protein product: CSASGTRGHQETQYF.

This clonotype appeared many times. V usage is TRBV29-1 and J usage is TRBJ1-2, with a tentative D call TRBD1 (6 bases). Trimming took 2 bases from V and 5 from J, leaving 9 bases between them. Germline values: CDR1 SQVTM, CDR2 ANQGSEA. The CDR3 runs 12 residues. CDR3 protein: CSVETGIYGYTF. The CDR3 DNA reads as TGCAGCGTTGAAACAGGGATTTATGGCTACACCTTC.

This clonotype was detected a few times. V usage is TRBV7-2 and J usage is TRBJ2-4, with 7 bases fitting TRBD1. V shed 5 bases, J shed 15 bases, and the junction held 13 bases outside the gene matches. Germline assignment: CDR1 SGHTA and CDR2 FQGNSA. The CDR3 length is 13 residues. The DNA for the CDR3 is TGTGCCAGCAGCCCCTTTCAACAGGGGTATATGTACTTC. Amino acids: CASSPFQQGYMYF.

This rearrangement joins TRBV7-3 to TRBJ2-5; TRBD2 is a possible D gene (7 bases). This CDR3 has 17 residues. V was cut by 6 bases and J by 2 bases, with 22 bases left in between. CDR1 SGHTA and CDR2 FQGTGA come from the germline V gene. CDR3 residues: CASRLTPVGGTQETQYF. For the CDR3, the DNA is TGTGCCAGCAGGCTAACTCCGGTGGGAGGGACACAAGAGACCCAGTACTTC.

This chain links TRBV30 with TRBJ1-1; no reliable D call. The germline gives CDR1 GTSNPN, CDR2 SVGIG (reference sequence). CDR3 length equals 11 residues. V gave up 3 bases and J gave up 1 base, with 3 bases separating them. CDR3 protein: CAWRGNTEAFF. CDR3 in DNA: TGTGCCTGGAGGGGGAACACTGAAGCTTTCTTT. Variable domain in full (rest from reference TRBV30 and TRBJ1-1): SQTIHQWPATLVQPVGSPLSLECTVEGTSNPNLYWYRQAAGRGLQLLFYSVGIGQISSEVPQNLSASRPQDRQFILSSKKLLLSDSGFYLCAWRGNTEAFFGQGTRLTVV.

The chain links TRBV20-1 to TRBJ2-1; TRBD2 matches at 15 bases. The CDR3 is 16 amino acids. The germline V gene encodes CDR1 DFQATT and CDR2 SNEGSKA (reference sequence). Losses at the gene ends were 6 bases for V and 8 bases for J; bases not matched to a gene: 11. The CDR3 spells CSATTGLAGGWDEQFF. CDR3 nucleotides: TGCAGTGCCACGACCGGACTAGCGGGGGGGTGGGATGAGCAGTTCTTC.

This clonotype has a handful of counts. This chain links TRBV20-1 with TRBJ2-1; D is unresolved. The CDR3 extends over 13 amino acids. V was cut by 3 bases and J by 6 bases, with 12 bases left in between. Germline CDR1 and CDR2: DFQATT and SNEGSKA (reference sequence). CDR3 amino acids: CSASRTDLNEQFF. As DNA, the CDR3 is TGCAGTGCTAGCCGGACCGATCTCAATGAGCAGTTCTTC.

This clonotype was detected a few times. The chain recombines TRBV20-1 with TRBJ2-1; TRBD2 agrees at 12 bases. The J segment lost 8 bases and the V segment lost 0 bases, leaving 2 bases of the junction unmatched. The CDR3 has 14 amino acids. The germline V gene has CDR1 DFQATT and CDR2 SNEGSKA (reference sequence). In DNA, the CDR3 is TGCAGTGCTAGAGAGACTAGCGGGGGCTATGAGCAGTTCTTC. Amino acids: CSARETSGGYEQFF.

This chain links TRBV15 with TRBJ2-1; the match to TRBD2 covers 10 bases. The CDR3 is made up of 17 amino acids. The germline V gene encodes CDR1 LNHNV and CDR2 YYDKDF (reference sequence). V lost 2 bases and J lost 0; bases outside the gene matches: 4. The CDR3 nucleotides read TGTGCCACCAGCAGAACTAGCGGGGTTATCTCCTACAATGAGCAGTTCTTC. Amino acids: CATSRTSGVISYNEQFF.

This chain connects TRBV6-2 or TRBV6-3 to TRBJ1-5; D is unclear. Germline V gene lookup returns CDR1 MNHEY and CDR2 SVGEGT. The CDR3 is 13 amino acids. V was pared by 7 bases and J by 8 bases, with 15 bases between. CDR3 nucleotides: TGTGCCAGCACCAGGACCCTAACGGAGCCCCAGCATTTT. Amino acids: CASTRTLTEPQHF.

This chain uses TRBV20-1 with TRBJ2-7, with 7 positions matching TRBD1. CDR3 size: 15 residues. Germline V gives CDR1 DFQATT, CDR2 SNEGSKA (reference sequence). J was trimmed by 2 bases and V by 0 bases; bases with no gene match: 7. The CDR3, as DNA: TGCAGTGCTAGAGATCACCGGGACAGCACCTACGAGCAGTACTTC. As protein: CSARDHRDSTYEQYF.

The chain couples TRBV7-8 to TRBJ2-1; a weak D match, TRBD2 (6 bases). V lost 5 bases, J lost 8 bases, and 13 bases lay in between. The CDR3 is made up of 13 amino acids. The germline V gene has CDR1 SGHVS and CDR2 FQNEAQ. The DNA for the CDR3 is TGTGCCAGCAGCGGGACTGGAGCGGATGAGCAGTTCTTC. Translating it yields CASSGTGADEQFF.

This clonotype was found a few times. This chain uses TRBV28 with TRBJ2-6, with TRBD1 as a possible D gene (6 bases). The CDR3 totals 19 residues. V gave up 2 bases and J gave up 0 bases, with 17 bases separating them. Germline V gene sequence: CDR1 MDHEN, CDR2 SYDVKM. Here the CDR3 reads CASSLIRTVLFSGANVLTF. In DNA form, the CDR3 reads TGTGCCAGCAGTTTAATACGGACAGTGCTTTTCTCTGGGGCCAACGTCCTGACTTTC.

This clonotype was counted only a few times. The chain has TRBV6-6 and TRBJ1-4; D possibly corresponds to TRBD1 (5 bases). This CDR3 spans 11 amino acids. Between the trimmed V and J ends, which lost 5 bases and 8 bases, there was a span of 6 bases. Looked up from germline, CDR1 is MNHNY and CDR2 is SVGAGI (reference sequence). CDR3 bases: TGTGCCAGCAGTAGGGGAGAAAAACTGTTTTTT. This gives the protein CASSRGEKLFF.